The present entry profiles one T cell receptor (beta chain) with its context. Its matching antigen is unknown. These data come from a study of PD-1 blockade in classical Hodgkin lymphoma. After autologous stem cell transplantation all patients relapsed, and prior brentuximab vedotin exposure differed between cohorts. Each best response was a complete response, a partial response or progressive disease. General study results and limits: It was CD4+ TCR diversity, not CD8+, that rose significantly by C4D1.

Assay used: immunoSEQ multiplex PCR; TCRdb lists only in-frame clones, some missing. Altogether tens of thousands of clones are present, 75% to 90% being singletons, with the ten largest covering over 12%. Looked up from germline, CDR1 is MNHNS and CDR2 is SASEGT. This CDR3 is built from 17 residues. V dropped 1 base and J dropped 1 base, with 16 bases sitting between them. The chain recombines TRBV6-1 with TRBJ1-2; a weak D match, TRBD1 (5 bases). The clonotype was recovered from a human donor with classical Hodgkin lymphoma. The starting material was peripheral blood mononuclear cells (PBMCs), obtained at baseline. The CDR3 nucleotides read TGTGCCAGCAGTGAAGTTACTGGGGCGCATTTTAACTATGGCTACACCTTC. This sequence encodes CASSEVTGAHFNYGYTF.